This TCR beta chain was captured in a study of post-analysis software for immune sequencing data. On the study more broadly: Patients had relapsing-remitting, secondary progressive or progressive-relapsing multiple sclerosis; some lacked subtype.

Libraries were made from TCR beta cDNA, and they carried unique molecular identifiers. TCRdb recomputed calls from the PCR reads with MiXCR, one row per CDR3 protein. The table lists fewer than 850,000 distinct CDR3 sequences, around 42% of them singletons, with approximately 5% in the top ten. Only a few counts were recorded for this clonotype. Its matching antigen is unknown. Whole-study results and caveats: Elevated frequency relative to controls characterized several TRBV segments in patients, TRBV5-6, TRBV5-1 and TRBV20-1 among them. Those with multiple sclerosis, the patient group, showed significantly lower normalized Chao1 diversity than controls.

Germline V gives CDR1 KGHDR, CDR2 SFDVKD. V shed 6 bases, J shed 10 bases, and the junction held 2 bases outside the gene matches. The CDR3 sequence is 11 residues long. The receptor was isolated from a girl under 18 with multiple sclerosis. J is TRBJ2-4 and V is TRBV24-1; 7 bases are a match to TRBD2. Specimen: blood. CDR3 DNA: TGTGCCACCAGTTTTAGCGGGATTCAGTACTTC. Amino acid sequence: CATSFSGIQYF.